This is a list of T cell receptor beta chains from one sample in a study of blood T cell repertoires in COVID-19. Assay used: immunoSEQ multiplex PCR; TCRdb lists only in-frame clones, some missing. The table has around 270,000 clones, roughly 84% seen once. Sequenced input: peripheral blood. Every receptor here comes from a woman between 40 and 50 years old who had recovered from COVID-19. CDR3s leave out the opening cysteine and the closing phenylalanine or tryptophan. Size is omitted from some rows. Given values are once, few, many or a class for expanded clones.

>TRBV9|NA|TRBJ1-2
ASSPRQGLTKGYGYT
>TRBV2|NA|TRBJ2-5
ASSDDFRDSETQY
>TRBV4-2|NA|TRBJ1-2
ASSQERVGYT
>TRBV2|NA|TRBJ1-3
ASSERGSGNTIY
>TRBV2|NA|TRBJ2-1
ASRAKDAGGRGEQF
>TRBV11-3|NA|TRBJ1-1
ASSLDPESTEAF
>TRBV19|NA|TRBJ2-2
ASTREYSNTGELF
>TRBV7-2|few|TRBJ1-5
ASSLAAGGNQPQH
>TRBV2|NA|TRBJ1-5
ASSPDTHQPQH
>TRBV19|NA|TRBJ2-3
ASSMGRGSTDTQY
>TRBV2|NA|TRBJ2-3
ASSVSLTDTQY
>TRBV18|once|TRBJ2-7
ASSADRTYEQY
>TRBV19|NA|TRBJ1-4
ASQKRAGATNEKLF
>TRBV30|NA|TRBJ1-3
AWSPGPGGNTIY
>TRBV7-3|NA|TRBJ2-3
ASSLPLGTSGGALTDTQY
>TRBV7-6|NA|TRBJ1-1
ASSPRTGSNTEAF
>TRBV28|NA|TRBJ2-2
ASKQHRTNTGELF
>TRBV5-1|NA|TRBJ2-1
ASSLAVSYNEQF
>TRBV7-9|NA|TRBJ2-3
ASSHQQPTQY
>TRBV5-1|NA|TRBJ1-4
ASSLVGQGGEKLF
>TRBV7-9|many|TRBJ2-1
ASSLALAGGHNEQF
>TRBV6-6|NA|TRBJ2-2
ASSYHGSPNTGELF
>TRBV6-5|NA|TRBJ1-5
ASSQSRGARQPQH
>TRBV23-1|NA|TRBJ2-7
ASSQSWTGTFFYEQY
>TRBV5-1|once|TRBJ1-4
ASSLTGKSEKLF
>TRBV15|NA|TRBJ2-7
ATSLTTGVRLEQY
>TRBV4-2|once|TRBJ2-1
ASSLLADPYNEQF